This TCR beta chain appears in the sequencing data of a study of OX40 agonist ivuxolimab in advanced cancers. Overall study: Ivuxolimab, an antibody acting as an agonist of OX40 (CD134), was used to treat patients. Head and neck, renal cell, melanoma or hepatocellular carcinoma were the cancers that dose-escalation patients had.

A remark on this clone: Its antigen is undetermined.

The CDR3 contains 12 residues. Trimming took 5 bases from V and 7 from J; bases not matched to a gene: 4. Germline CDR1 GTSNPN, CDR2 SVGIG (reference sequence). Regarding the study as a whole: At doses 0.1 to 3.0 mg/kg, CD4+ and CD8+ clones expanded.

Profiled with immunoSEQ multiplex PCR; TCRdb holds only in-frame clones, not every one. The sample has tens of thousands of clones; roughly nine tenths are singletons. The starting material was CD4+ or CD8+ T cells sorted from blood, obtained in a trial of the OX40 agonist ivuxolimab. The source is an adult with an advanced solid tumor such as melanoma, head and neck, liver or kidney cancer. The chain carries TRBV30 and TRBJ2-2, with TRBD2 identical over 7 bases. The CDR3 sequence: CAWLGGSGELFF. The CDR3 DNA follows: TGTGCCTGGTTAGGCGGGAGCGGGGAGCTGTTTTTT.